The rows below give T cell receptor beta chains drawn from one sample of a study of T cells after yellow fever vaccination. TCRdb re-derived calls from the 5' RACE reads in MiXCR, one entry per CDR3 protein. The sample lists some 99,000 distinct CDR3 sequences, less than 6% occurring once. The sample in question was CD8+ T cells sorted from PBMCs, obtained 10 days after the yellow fever booster vaccination. The receptors were gathered from a man aged 18 to 29 who received the YFV17D yellow fever vaccine. Each CDR3 is given with its conserved first and last residue. D genes are given only for firm matches.

j_gene,d_gene,v_gene,CDR3aa
TRBJ1-1,TRBD1,TRBV5-6,CASSPPRGQGVNKDTEAFF
TRBJ2-5,-,TRBV7-2,CASSLVTGETQYF
TRBJ1-6,-,TRBV7-9,CASSLPGGTPLHF
TRBJ2-1,-,TRBV28,CASSLLGGATYNEQFF
TRBJ2-7,-,TRBV3-1,CASSQDEGGRSYEQYF
TRBJ1-2,-,TRBV7-9,CAMGPGIGGYTF
TRBJ2-5,-,TRBV12-3/TRBV12-4,CASSFSVETQYF
TRBJ1-3,-,TRBV7-9,CASSASRDSGNTIYF
TRBJ1-5,-,TRBV3-1,CASSQDRAPNQPQHF
TRBJ2-1,-,TRBV4-3,CASSQDEGGEQFF
TRBJ2-1,TRBD2,TRBV7-9,CASSFPRVAGGNEQFF
TRBJ2-5,-,TRBV3-1,CASRRTWGAETQYF
TRBJ2-2,-,TRBV2,CASIGRGTGELFF
TRBJ2-1,TRBD2,TRBV27,CASRRTSSYNEQFF
TRBJ2-5,-,TRBV20-1,CSAGTLETQYF
TRBJ2-2,TRBD2,TRBV7-6,CASSLLAENTGELFF
TRBJ1-5,-,TRBV27,CASSLGQGGPQHF
TRBJ2-3,-,TRBV2,CASSELPDTQYF
TRBJ2-3,TRBD1,TRBV27,CASSGGQGGVSTDTQYF
TRBJ2-5,TRBD2,TRBV28,CASSSKRGSQETQYF
TRBJ1-2,-,TRBV9,CASSVEGAYGYTF
TRBJ1-5,-,TRBV4-1,CASSQHTKSQPQHF
TRBJ1-2,-,TRBV7-6,CASSQQGSDGYTF
TRBJ1-2,-,TRBV13,CASSWVDGYTF
TRBJ2-7,-,TRBV4-3,CASSQDVGWAYEQYF
TRBJ2-3,TRBD2,TRBV9,CASSLWTSGGARRDTQYF
TRBJ1-4,-,TRBV14,CASSQTQGLANEKLFF
TRBJ2-1,-,TRBV4-1,CATAPYDGAWEQFF
TRBJ2-3,-,TRBV5-1,CASSSGLYTDTQYF
TRBJ2-5,-,TRBV18,CASSPATSRQETQYF
TRBJ1-1,-,TRBV29-1,CSVERNTEAFF
TRBJ2-3,-,TRBV14,CASSHPRGSTDTQYF
TRBJ1-5,-,TRBV15,CATSRDQSRKNQPQHF
TRBJ2-1,TRBD1,TRBV28,CASRGTGLVNEQFF
TRBJ1-6,-,TRBV12-3/TRBV12-4,CASSFEGSSYNSPLHF
TRBJ1-2,-,TRBV4-1,CASSQEHSNYGYTF
TRBJ2-3,TRBD1,TRBV6-2/TRBV6-3,CASTRTGGADTQYF
TRBJ2-1,-,TRBV19,CASSMDASNEQFF
TRBJ2-2,-,TRBV7-9,CASSLRGAYETGELFF
TRBJ1-2,-,TRBV4-3,CASSQVLGDLDYGYTF
TRBJ2-1,TRBD2,TRBV12-3/TRBV12-4,CASSLGGGGNEQFF
TRBJ1-4,-,TRBV29-1,CSVVGGGEKLFF
TRBJ2-2,TRBD1,TRBV5-4,CASSNPADRGLRELFF
TRBJ2-3,-,TRBV20-1,CSARKPGDTQYF